This is a list of T cell receptor beta chains from one sample in a study of cytomegalovirus exposure and HLA in healthy donors. Sequencing was performed with immunoSEQ multiplex PCR; in TCRdb, only in-frame clones are kept and a portion is missing. The sample contains around 100,000 clones, roughly 80% of which appear only once. The sequenced material came from PBMCs. The receptors stem from a female donor in good health and CMV-seropositive. CDR3s include the opening cysteine and the closing phenylalanine or tryptophan. D genes are given only for firm matches. Part of the rows lack a size; the others show once, few, many or a class for expanded clones.

CDR3 length,D gene,clone size,V gene,J gene,CDR3 protein,CDR3 DNA
16,TRBD2,NA,TRBV7-9,TRBJ2-7,CASSLSVLAGDGEQYF,TGTGCCAGCAGCCTGTCGGTACTAGCGGGGGACGGCGAGCAGTACTTC
11,NA,NA,TRBV5-5,TRBJ2-7,CASSPNYEQYF,TGTGCCAGCAGCCCTAACTACGAGCAGTACTTC
14,NA,once,TRBV28,TRBJ1-4,CASSGGTRNEKLFF,TGTGCCAGCAGTGGGGGGACCCGCAATGAAAAACTGTTTTTT
16,TRBD2,NA,TRBV7-9,TRBJ2-5,CASSPGLAGGGETQYF,TGTGCCAGCAGCCCGGGACTAGCGGGGGGGGGAGAGACCCAGTACTTC
16,TRBD2,once,TRBV7-9,TRBJ2-5,CASSLSPGGAQETQYF,TGTGCCAGCAGCCTTTCCCCCGGGGGGGCACAAGAGACCCAGTACTTC
15,NA,once,TRBV7-2,TRBJ2-1,CASSLVLSSYNEQFF,TGTGCCAGCAGCCTCGTCCTGAGCTCCTACAATGAGCAGTTCTTC
15,TRBD1,NA,TRBV7-8,TRBJ1-2,CASSTRDRAYYGYTF,TGTGCCAGCAGCACACGCGACAGGGCTTACTATGGCTACACCTTC
13,NA,NA,TRBV28,TRBJ1-1,CASSSTPRGKAFF,TGTGCCAGCAGCTCCACTCCTAGGGGGAAAGCTTTCTTT
14,TRBD1,few,TRBV7-2,TRBJ1-5,CASSIYRGGQPQHF,TGTGCCAGCAGCATCTACAGGGGGGGTCAGCCCCAGCATTTT
13,NA,NA,TRBV6-6,TRBJ2-7,CASSLSGDYEQYF,TGTGCCAGCAGTCTCTCCGGGGACTACGAGCAGTACTTC
16,TRBD2,NA,TRBV6-5,TRBJ2-1,CASSYSSLAGVNEQFF,TGTGCCAGCAGCTACTCGAGTCTAGCGGGAGTCAATGAGCAGTTCTTC
12,NA,NA,TRBV7-2,TRBJ1-2,CASSLGVTGGHF,TGTGCCAGCAGCTTAGGTGTGACGGGTGGCCACTTC
15,TRBD1,NA,TRBV11-2,TRBJ2-3,CASSLSGGPVDTQYF,TGTGCCAGCAGCTTATCAGGGGGACCCGTCGATACGCAGTATTTT
16,NA,once,TRBV9,TRBJ2-2,CASSVGGGPTGGELFF,TGTGCCAGCAGCGTCGGCGGGGGCCCCACGGGCGGGGAGCTGTTTTTT
16,NA,NA,TRBV5-5,TRBJ2-3,CASSLGGPKRTDTQYF,TGTGCCAGCAGCTTGGGTGGCCCCAAGAGGACAGATACGCAGTATTTT
13,NA,NA,TRBV30,TRBJ1-1,CAWSVILNTEAFF,TGTGCCTGGAGTGTTATTTTGAACACTGAAGCTTTCTTT
14,NA,NA,TRBV30,TRBJ1-3,CAWSPTRGGNTIYF,TGTGCCTGGAGCCCTACACGGGGAGGAAACACCATATATTTT
15,TRBD1,once,TRBV2,TRBJ1-4,CAISRDREQNEKLFF,TGTGCCATCTCCCGGGACAGGGAACAAAATGAAAAACTGTTTTTT
15,NA,NA,TRBV7-9,TRBJ1-3,CASSLAEVSGNTIYF,TGTGCCAGCAGCTTAGCGGAGGTTTCTGGAAACACCATATATTTT
11,TRBD1,NA,TRBV6-5,TRBJ2-7,CASSSGQAEYF,TGTGCCAGCAGTTCCGGACAGGCAGAGTACTTC
15,TRBD1,NA,TRBV5-1,TRBJ1-6,CASSLGTGANSPLHF,TGCGCCAGCAGCTTGGGGACAGGGGCAAATTCACCCCTCCACTTT
14,NA,NA,TRBV2,TRBJ2-3,CASSEEYSTDTQYF,TGTGCCAGCAGTGAGGAGTATAGCACAGATACGCAGTATTTT
12,NA,NA,TRBV5-5,TRBJ2-5,CASSLVRETQYF,TGTGCCAGCAGCTTGGTCCGGGAGACCCAGTACTTC
13,NA,NA,TRBV6-5,TRBJ1-1,CASQSLLNTEAFF,TGTGCCAGCCAATCACTCCTGAACACTGAAGCTTTCTTT
13,NA,NA,TRBV11-2,TRBJ2-3,CASSLRGARTQYF,TGTGCCAGCAGCTTAAGAGGAGCCCGTACGCAGTATTTT
13,NA,once,TRBV18,TRBJ1-2,CASSPPANYGYTF,TGTGCCAGCTCACCACCCGCTAACTATGGCTACACCTTC
17,TRBD1,NA,TRBV18,TRBJ1-2,CASSPQGQGKSNYGYTF,TGTGCCAGCTCACCACAGGGACAGGGAAAGTCAAACTATGGCTACACCTTC
13,NA,NA,TRBV6-5,TRBJ1-5,CASQGGARQPQHF,TGTGCCAGCCAAGGAGGGGCAAGGCAGCCCCAGCATTTT
14,TRBD1,NA,TRBV19,TRBJ1-3,CASSVTGGRNTIYF,TGTGCCAGTAGTGTAACAGGGGGCCGAAACACCATATATTTT
16,NA,NA,TRBV15,TRBJ1-2,CATSRDQRDRNYGYTF,TGTGCCACCAGCAGAGATCAAAGAGACAGGAACTATGGCTACACCTTC
15,NA,few,TRBV4-3,TRBJ2-1,CASSQDGGQYNEQFF,TGCGCCAGCAGCCAAGATGGCGGACAGTACAATGAGCAGTTCTTC
15,NA,few,TRBV4-3,TRBJ1-3,CASSQQAVSGNTIYF,TGCGCCAGCAGCCAACAGGCTGTCTCTGGAAACACCATATATTTT
15,NA,NA,TRBV2,TRBJ2-7,CASIHRRERVYEQYF,TGTGCCAGCATCCATAGGAGGGAGCGGGTCTACGAGCAGTACTTC
18,NA,NA,TRBV11-2,TRBJ2-7,CASSPRGGSGSGSYEQYF,TGTGCCAGCAGCCCACGCGGCGGGTCCGGTTCGGGCTCCTACGAGCAGTACTTC
12,NA,NA,TRBV28,TRBJ2-1,CASTVGYRSTFF,TGTGCCAGCACCGTAGGATACCGGAGCACGTTCTTC
11,NA,NA,TRBV14,TRBJ2-7,CASSTSYEQYF,TGTGCCAGCAGTACTTCCTACGAGCAGTACTTC